These 10 T cell receptor beta chains came from one sample sequenced in a study of cytomegalovirus exposure and HLA in healthy donors. The PCR employed 60 Vbeta primers together with 13 Jbeta primers. TCRdb keeps only in-frame clones here, not all; method: immunoSEQ multiplex PCR. The sample shows some 140,000 clones, about 80% of them seen only once. Sequencing used PBMCs. The source is a man in his thirties or forties in good health and CMV-seropositive.

This clone was detected only a few times. For the CDR3, the DNA is TGTGCCAGCAGCTCCCTAGCGGATGAGCAGTTCTTC. It encodes CASSSLADEQFF. The chain recombines TRBV7-6 with TRBJ2-1; 7 nucleotides agree with TRBD2. In germline, CDR1 is SGHVS, CDR2 FNYEAQ. The CDR3 consists of 12 residues. The ends lost 4 bases at V and 8 bases at J; junction bases unmatched: 2.

V usage is TRBV30 and J usage is TRBJ1-5; 8 bases align to TRBD1. After removal of 3 bases from V and 0 bases from J, the junction contained 4 bases not matched to a gene. Germline V gene sequence: CDR1 GTSNPN, CDR2 SVGIG (reference sequence). CDR3 length equals 15 residues. CDR3 amino acids: CAWRGTGHSNQPQHF. In DNA form, the CDR3 reads TGTGCCTGGAGGGGGACAGGACATAGCAATCAGCCCCAGCATTTT.

The genes are TRBV18 and TRBJ1-1, with 9 bases matching TRBD1. With 4 bases clipped from V and 1 base from J, the junction kept 4 bases outside the gene matches. The V gene's germline CDR1 is KGHSH and CDR2 LQKENI. This CDR3 has 15 amino acids. In nucleotides, the CDR3 is TGTGCCAGCTCACGTGGACAGGGGAGGAACACTGAAGCTTTCTTT. Residues: CASSRGQGRNTEAFF.

V gene TRBV29-1 combines with J gene TRBJ2-5, with no clear D. The V end was cut by 6 bases, the J end by 5 bases, with 16 bases between. Germline V gene lookup returns CDR1 SQVTM and CDR2 ANQGSEA. CDR3 length: 13 amino acids. In DNA, the CDR3 is TGCAGCGTCTCCGAGCGCCTCGGGGAGACCCAGTACTTC. Translating it yields CSVSERLGETQYF. Together with reference TRBV29-1 and TRBJ2-5, the CDR3 gives the full variable domain: SAVISQKPSRDICQRGTSLTIQCQVDSQVTMMFWYRQQPGQSLTLIATANQGSEATYESGFVIDKFPISRPNLTFSTLTVSNMSPEDSSIYLCSVSERLGETQYFGPGTRLLVL.

CDR3 in amino acids: CASSSDRKETQYF. In nucleotides, the CDR3 is TGTGCCAGCAGTTCGGACAGAAAAGAGACCCAGTACTTC. The V and J genes are TRBV27 and TRBJ2-5, with D possibly being TRBD1 (6 bases). Germline-derived CDR1 and CDR2 are MNHEY and SMNVEV (reference sequence). V gave up 4 bases and J gave up 3 bases, with 9 bases separating them. The CDR3 covers 13 residues.

This clone was seen more than once but under ten times. The V gene is TRBV11-1, the J gene TRBJ1-1; 9 positions agree with TRBD1. The V segment lost 3 bases and the J segment 8 bases; nucleotides outside the gene matches: 7. Germline V CDR1 and CDR2: SGHAT, FQDESV (reference sequence). The CDR3 runs 14 residues. CDR3 DNA sequence: TGTGCCAGCAGCTTGGGACTGGGACAGGGCGAAGCTTTCTTT. Protein: CASSLGLGQGEAFF.

This clone was detected once. V usage is TRBV2 and J usage is TRBJ2-7; D possibly corresponds to TRBD2 (5 bases). This CDR3 contains 11 residues. The germline gives CDR1 SNHLY, CDR2 FYNNEI. Trimming left V 6 bases short and J 7 bases short, with 10 bases between. The CDR3 here is CASRAEGEQYF. For the CDR3, the DNA is TGTGCCAGCAGGGCAGAGGGTGAGCAGTACTTC. Based on the CDR3 plus reference TRBV2 and TRBJ2-7, the full variable domain is EPEVTQTPSHQVTQMGQEVILRCVPISNHLYFYWYRQILGQKVEFLVSFYNNEISEKSEIFDDQFSVERPDGSNFTLKIRSTKLEDSAMYFCASRAEGEQYFGPGTRLTVT.

The CDR3 coding sequence is TGTGCCAGCAGGCCCCCAGGCAGCTTGGCAGATAGCAATCAGCCCCAGCATTTT. Translating gives CASRPPGSLADSNQPQHF. This chain links TRBV9 with TRBJ1-5; D gene unclear. The V and J ends lost 5 bases and 0 bases respectively, with 21 bases between them. The CDR3 totals 18 residues. Germline assignment: CDR1 SGDLS and CDR2 YYNGEE. The variable domain in full, completed from reference TRBV9 and TRBJ1-5, reads DSGVTQTPKHLITATGQRVTLRCSPRSGDLSVYWYQQSLDQGLQFLIQYYNGEERAKGNILERFSAQQFPDLHSELNLSSLELGDSALYFCASRPPGSLADSNQPQHFGDGTRLSIL.

This chain joins TRBV5-6 and TRBJ2-3; TRBD1 agrees at 8 bases. CDR1 SGHDT and CDR2 YYEEEE come from the germline V gene. The J segment lost 5 bases and the V segment lost 1 base, leaving 9 bases of the junction unmatched. This CDR3 has 16 amino acids. The CDR3 sequence is CASSLFDRGLRDTQYF. The CDR3 DNA sequence: TGTGCCAGCAGCTTGTTCGACAGGGGTTTGCGAGATACGCAGTATTTT.

The chain is built from TRBV11-2 and TRBJ2-1; TRBD1 is a possible D gene (6 bases). V shed 5 bases and J shed 7 bases, with 18 bases lying between them. The CDR3 runs 15 residues. CDR1 SGHAT and CDR2 FQNNGV come from the germline V gene. CDR3 DNA sequence: TGTGCCAGCAGCGCCAAGACAGGATCATGGAATGAGCAGTTCTTC. The encoded protein is CASSAKTGSWNEQFF.